A selection of T cell receptor beta chains follows, all from one sample in a study of shared clonotypes between healthy human individuals. Produced via immunoSEQ multiplex PCR; TCRdb's table is partial and in-frame only. The sample lists around 2.5 million clones, over 85% seen once, with about 0.38% in the top ten. The sequencing sample was made of naive CD4+ T cells from PBMCs. The receptors originated from a man between 18 and 35 years old in good health. Some clones in this sample may be carry-over from other donors' samples. The CDR3 runs from the conserved cysteine through the conserved F or W. Each record gives: clone size, CDR3 length, V gene, D gene, J gene, CDR3 protein, CDR3 DNA. A D gene is named only where the DNA matches it firmly. Rows give clone size only sometimes, using once, few, many, or a class for an expanded clone.

-,15,TRBV7-3,TRBD2,TRBJ2-3,CASSLRFGGRDTQYF,TGTGCCAGCAGCCTCCGGTTTGGCGGGAGGGATACGCAGTATTTT
-,17,TRBV5-4,-,TRBJ2-3,CASSYPGGGIGTDTQYF,TGTGCCAGCAGTTACCCGGGGGGCGGGATAGGGACAGATACGCAGTATTTT
-,14,TRBV7-7,-,TRBJ1-2,CASSWVTGKDGYTF,TGTGCCAGCAGCTGGGTAACAGGGAAGGATGGCTACACCTTC
-,15,TRBV5-1,TRBD2,TRBJ2-7,CASSPVPSGINEQYF,TGCGCCAGCAGCCCTGTTCCTAGCGGGATTAACGAGCAGTACTTC
-,14,TRBV2,-,TRBJ1-5,CASSVRPDGQPQHF,TGTGCCAGCAGTGTTCGCCCTGACGGTCAGCCCCAGCATTTT
-,15,TRBV27,TRBD2,TRBJ2-7,CASSRGGGESYEQYF,TGTGCCAGCAGCCGCGGGGGGGGTGAGTCCTACGAGCAGTACTTC
-,13,TRBV5-1,-,TRBJ2-7,CASSLAWSYEQYF,TGCGCCAGCAGCTTGGCCTGGAGCTACGAGCAGTACTTC
once,14,TRBV5-1,-,TRBJ2-2,CASSVDPRVGELFF,TGCGCCAGCAGTGTAGATCCCAGAGTCGGGGAGCTGTTTTTT
few,12,TRBV6-1,-,TRBJ2-7,CASRQFPYEQYF,TGTGCCAGCAGACAGTTCCCCTACGAGCAGTACTTC
-,14,TRBV2,-,TRBJ2-1,CASTSEGDYNEQFF,TGTGCCAGCACTAGCGAAGGGGACTACAATGAGCAGTTCTTC
-,13,TRBV5-1,TRBD1,TRBJ1-2,CASSEQGARGYTF,TGCGCCAGCAGCGAACAGGGGGCACGGGGCTACACCTTC
-,13,TRBV2,TRBD1,TRBJ1-2,CASSRDRGGGYTF,TGTGCCAGCAGTCGGGACAGGGGGGGTGGCTACACCTTC
few,13,TRBV7-2,TRBD2,TRBJ2-2,CASSPGGAGELFF,TGTGCCAGCAGCCCCGGGGGGGCCGGGGAGCTGTTTTTT
-,15,TRBV7-2,-,TRBJ2-7,CASSPYRGLPYEQYF,TGTGCCAGCAGCCCCTACCGCGGGTTACCCTACGAGCAGTACTTC
-,16,TRBV14,-,TRBJ2-7,CASSQDQGRRRAEQYF,TGTGCCAGCAGCCAAGATCAAGGTCGTCGACGGGCAGAGCAGTACTTC
-,16,TRBV7-2,-,TRBJ2-5,CASSPAGDRRGETQYF,TGTGCCAGCAGCCCAGCGGGGGACAGAAGGGGAGAGACCCAGTACTTC
-,10,TRBV20-1,-,TRBJ2-3,CSAPLATQYF,TGCAGTGCTCCTCTAGCGACACAGTATTTT
-,15,TRBV7-3,-,TRBJ2-3,CASSLEGLGTDTQYF,TGTGCCAGCAGCTTAGAGGGACTGGGGACAGATACGCAGTATTTT
-,19,TRBV15,TRBD2,TRBJ2-1,CATSRPLRTPSGYNNEQFF,TGTGCCACCAGCAGACCTCTACGAACCCCTAGCGGGTATAACAATGAGCAGTTCTTC
-,16,TRBV28,TRBD1,TRBJ1-2,CASSFRWDRANYGYTF,TGTGCCAGCAGTTTCCGGTGGGACAGAGCTAACTATGGCTACACCTTC
few,15,TRBV30,-,TRBJ1-4,CAWNKDPQGNEKLFF,TGTGCCTGGAACAAAGACCCCCAGGGGAATGAAAAACTGTTTTTT
once,16,TRBV7-3,-,TRBJ2-3,CASSFLAGPEGDTQYF,TGTGCCAGCAGCTTCCTGGCGGGACCGGAGGGAGATACGCAGTATTTT
-,17,TRBV19,-,TRBJ2-6,CASSTQGRADGANVLTF,TGTGCCAGTAGTACCCAGGGGAGGGCGGATGGGGCCAACGTCCTGACTTTC
-,15,TRBV5-6,TRBD1,TRBJ2-1,CASSLVLDRDGEQFF,TGTGCCAGCAGCTTAGTTCTAGACAGGGACGGTGAGCAGTTCTTC
once,18,TRBV5-1,-,TRBJ2-5,CASSLVRSGTVYQETQYF,TGCGCCAGCAGCTTGGTCAGATCCGGGACGGTGTACCAAGAGACCCAGTACTTC
-,15,TRBV5-1,-,TRBJ1-4,CASSLIAATNEKLFF,TGCGCCAGCAGCCTAATAGCCGCAACTAATGAAAAACTGTTTTTT
-,11,TRBV19,-,TRBJ1-1,CASASRTEAFF,TGTGCCAGCGCGTCGAGAACTGAAGCTTTCTTT
-,18,TRBV7-8,-,TRBJ1-5,CASSLGVRDGRGNQPQHF,TGTGCCAGCAGCTTAGGTGTCCGGGACGGTCGGGGCAATCAGCCCCAGCATTTT
-,14,TRBV30,-,TRBJ1-3,CAWSVRGSGNTIYF,TGTGCCTGGAGTGTACGGGGCTCTGGAAACACCATATATTTT
-,15,TRBV27,TRBD1,TRBJ1-2,CASRLHRDRNYGYTF,TGTGCCAGCAGACTCCACCGGGACAGGAACTATGGCTACACCTTC
-,16,TRBV28,TRBD2,TRBJ2-7,CASSSPGTSGAYEQYF,TGTGCCAGCAGTTCCCCAGGGACTAGCGGAGCCTACGAGCAGTACTTC
-,19,TRBV28,-,TRBJ2-7,CATSDWRLGFRDLSYEQYF,TGTGCCACCAGTGACTGGAGGCTTGGGTTCCGGGACTTGTCCTACGAGCAGTACTTC
-,15,TRBV29-1,TRBD1,TRBJ2-3,CSVDTLGQGRDTQYF,TGCAGCGTTGACACGCTGGGACAGGGGAGGGATACGCAGTATTTT
-,16,TRBV4-2,-,TRBJ1-2,CASSQDYNTRGYGYTF,TGTGCCAGCAGCCAAGATTACAACACCCGGGGGTATGGCTACACCTTC
few,13,TRBV4-1,-,TRBJ2-5,CASSLGPQETQYF,TGCGCCAGCAGCCTGGGACCTCAAGAGACCCAGTACTTC
-,14,TRBV9,TRBD1,TRBJ2-7,CASSATGGSYEQYF,TGTGCCAGCAGCGCGACAGGGGGGTCCTACGAGCAGTACTTC
-,15,TRBV28,-,TRBJ2-6,CASSPPGSGANVLTF,TGTGCCAGCAGCCCGCCAGGGTCTGGGGCCAACGTCCTGACTTTC